Shown below are 31 T cell receptor beta chains from a single sample sequenced in a study of cytomegalovirus exposure and HLA in healthy donors. The PCR ran on 60 Vbeta and 13 Jbeta primers. The method was immunoSEQ multiplex PCR; TCRdb's version includes in-frame clones alone and lacks a portion of them. Among approximately 100,000 clones listed, 60% to 85% were seen once. Sequenced: PBMCs. The receptors originated from a female donor in good health and CMV-seronegative.

The chain has TRBV9 and TRBJ1-3; 9 positions match TRBD1. Trimming took 2 bases from V and 0 from J; bases not matched to a gene: 9. The V gene's germline CDR1 is SGDLS and CDR2 YYNGEE. The CDR3 consists of 18 residues. The CDR3 DNA reads as TGTGCCAGCAGCGTTGGCTCGGGACAGGGTATCTCTGGAAACACCATATATTTT. Protein product: CASSVGSGQGISGNTIYF.

This rearrangement joins TRBV14 to TRBJ2-1; TRBD2 matches 9 bases. J was trimmed by 14 bases and V by 2 bases; bases with no gene match: 13. Germline V lookup: CDR1 SGHDN, CDR2 FVKESK. The CDR3 extends over 15 amino acids. The DNA for the CDR3 is TGTGCCAGCAGCCAAAAGACTAGCGGTGCCGCCCAGGAGTTCTTC. Protein product: CASSQKTSGAAQEFF.

Only a few counts were recorded for this clone. The CDR3 here is CASSPVNLKLFF. For the CDR3, the DNA is TGTGCCAGCAGTCCCGTGAACTTAAAACTGTTTTTT. The chain joins TRBV5-8 to TRBJ1-4; D uncertain. Trimming left V 5 bases short and J 10 bases short, with 12 bases between. CDR1 and CDR2 from the germline V gene are SGHTS and YDEGEE. This CDR3 region has 12 residues.

This chain connects TRBV6-5 to TRBJ2-5, with a weak D call TRBD2 (6 bases). CDR1 and CDR2 from the germline V gene are MNHEY and SVGAGI. The CDR3 loop spans 16 amino acids. V was trimmed by 2 bases and J by 5 bases, leaving 18 bases between them. The CDR3, as DNA: TGTGCCAGCAGTTACGCGACCGGGGGTCCTGGGGAGACCCAGTACTTC. It specifies CASSYATGGPGETQYF.

This clone was seen just once. The chain combines TRBV27 with TRBJ2-3; 7 bases fit TRBD1. CDR1 is MNHEY, CDR2 SMNVEV, per germline (reference sequence). The CDR3 is made up of 14 amino acids. Trimming took 3 bases from V and 3 from J; bases not matched to a gene: 3. As DNA, the CDR3 is TGTGCCAGCAGTTTGAACAGGGGAACAGATACGCAGTATTTT. Its protein is CASSLNRGTDTQYF.

The chain recombines TRBV19 with TRBJ1-5, with 11 bases lining up with TRBD1. Germline trimming cut 5 bases from V and 3 bases from J; bases unmatched to any gene: 12. The CDR3 is 18 residues long. The germline gives CDR1 LNHDA, CDR2 SQIVND (reference sequence). CDR3 DNA sequence: TGTGCCAGTAGTCAGGGACAGGGGGTGGGCCGCGTCAATCAGCCCCAGCATTTT. Translated, it gives CASSQGQGVGRVNQPQHF. Supplemented by reference TRBV19 and TRBJ1-5, the full variable domain reads DGGITQSPKYLFRKEGQNVTLSCEQNLNHDAMYWYRQDPGQGLRLIYYSQIVNDFQKGDIAEGYSVSREKKESFPLTVTSAQKNPTAFYLCASSQGQGVGRVNQPQHFGDGTRLSIL.

CDR3: CASRSEEGVTEAFF. CDR3 bases: TGTGCCAGCAGGTCGGAAGAAGGGGTGACTGAAGCTTTCTTT. The V and J genes are TRBV7-2 and TRBJ1-1; D is perhaps TRBD1 (5 bases). Germline V CDR1 and CDR2: SGHTA, FQGNSA. CDR3 length: 14 residues. The V and J ends lost 6 bases and 5 bases respectively, with 16 bases between them.

V gene TRBV6-5 combines with J gene TRBJ2-3; weak D call: TRBD1 (8 bases). Germline V CDR1 and CDR2: MNHEY, SVGAGI. This CDR3 contains 15 residues. V dropped 7 bases and J dropped 5 bases, with 19 bases sitting between them. CDR3 protein: CASTVTGGGEDTQYF. In nucleotides, the CDR3 is TGTGCCAGCACCGTAACAGGGGGGGGTGAAGATACGCAGTATTTT.

The V call is TRBV10-3, the J call TRBJ1-5; 8 nucleotides agree with TRBD1. The ends lost 6 bases at V and 5 bases at J; junction bases unmatched: 6. The CDR3 is 14 residues long. Germline lookup yields CDR1 ENHRY and CDR2 SYGVKD. Here the CDR3 reads CAISTQGEHQPQHF. The DNA for the CDR3 is TGTGCCATCAGCACACAGGGGGAACATCAGCCCCAGCATTTT.

The chain uses TRBV5-1 and TRBJ1-2; TRBD1 might be the D (5 bases). The ends were cut back, 0 bases at V and 8 bases at J, with 11 bases in the middle. The CDR3 runs to 13 residues. CDR1 SGHRS and CDR2 YFSETQ come from the germline V gene. CDR3 sequence (DNA): TGCGCCAGCAGCTTGGAAGGGGTGCACGGCTACACCTTC. Protein product: CASSLEGVHGYTF.

This clone occurred once. The chain employs TRBV18 and TRBJ1-3, with 11 bases fitting TRBD1. CDR1 KGHSH and CDR2 LQKENI come from the germline V gene. V lost 0 bases and J lost 0; bases outside the gene matches: 7. This CDR3 has 19 residues. The CDR3 nucleotides read TGTGCCAGCTCACCACCATGGACAGGGGGCATGAGCTCTGGAAACACCATATATTTT. It encodes CASSPPWTGGMSSGNTIYF. Full variable domain (remainder filled in from reference TRBV18 and TRBJ1-3): NAGVMQNPRHLVRRRGQEARLRCSPMKGHSHVYWYRQLPEEGLKFMVYLQKENIIDESGMPKERFSAEFPKEGPSILRIQQVVRGDSAAYFCASSPPWTGGMSSGNTIYFGEGSWLTVV.

The chain couples TRBV6-1 to TRBJ2-5, with 7 nucleotides matching TRBD1. The last part of the DNA fits TRBJ2-7 better; the J call may be wrong. There are 14 residues in the CDR3. CDR1 is MNHNS and CDR2 is SASEGT in the germline V gene. DNA for the CDR3: TGTGCCAGCAGTCGGACAGGCCCCACCTACGAGCAGTACTTC. Amino acid sequence: CASSRTGPTYEQYF.

The CDR3 DNA is TGTGCCATCGCCGGGGGATTTAGCACAGATACGCAGTATTTT. Protein: CAIAGGFSTDTQYF. The chain has TRBV6-1 and TRBJ2-3; TRBD2 might be the D (6 bases). The CDR3 runs to 14 residues. V dropped 10 bases and J dropped 0 bases, with 14 bases sitting between them. CDR1 is MNHNS and CDR2 is SASEGT in the germline V gene.

This clone was detected once. The rearrangement links TRBV19 to TRBJ1-2; D gene ambiguous. This CDR3 has 15 residues. Trimming removed 5 bases at V and 9 bases at J, with 22 bases between. Germline CDR1 is LNHDA and CDR2 is SQIVND (reference sequence). CDR3 in DNA: TGTGCCAGTAGTGTCCAGGCTGGGGTCGGGAGTCGCTACACCTTC. Translating it yields CASSVQAGVGSRYTF.

This clone was seen only a few times. The rearrangement uses TRBV11-2 and TRBJ2-5, with a possible D match to TRBD2 (6 bases). Looked up from germline, CDR1 is SGHAT and CDR2 is FQNNGV. V dropped 6 bases and J dropped 5 bases, with 10 bases sitting between them. This CDR3 is built from 12 residues. The CDR3 DNA reads TGTGCCAGCAGGGGGACTTGGGAGACCCAGTACTTC. Its protein is CASRGTWETQYF.

The gene calls are TRBV7-2 and TRBJ2-4, with 9 bases aligning to TRBD1. Germline CDR1 and CDR2: SGHTA and FQGNSA. V lost 5 bases and J lost 5; bases outside the gene matches: 1. The CDR3 loop spans 13 amino acids. CDR3 sequence: CASSRDRENIQYF. The CDR3 nucleotides read TGTGCCAGCAGCCGGGACAGGGAAAACATTCAGTACTTC.

The V gene is TRBV30, the J gene TRBJ1-2, with TRBD1 matching 11 bases. Germline V gives CDR1 GTSNPN, CDR2 SVGIG (reference sequence). The CDR3 sequence is 12 residues long. J gave up 8 bases and V 3 bases, and 2 bases lay outside the gene matches. Here the CDR3 reads CAWRRTGGGYTF. CDR3 sequence (DNA): TGTGCCTGGAGACGGACAGGGGGCGGCTACACCTTC.

The rearrangement uses TRBV20-1 and TRBJ2-7; TRBD1 is a possible D gene (5 bases). The CDR3 runs to 11 residues. Germline V CDR1 and CDR2: DFQATT, SNEGSKA (reference sequence). V dropped 0 bases and J dropped 5 bases, with 5 bases sitting between them. The CDR3 bases are TGCAGTGCTAGAGACAGGGACGAGCAGTACTTC. Its translation: CSARDRDEQYF.

The chain uses TRBV18 and TRBJ1-4, with D maybe TRBD1 (6 bases). CDR1 is KGHSH, CDR2 LQKENI, per germline. The CDR3 extends over 19 amino acids. V lost 3 bases and J 1 base, leaving 21 bases between the germline ends. CDR3 residues: CASSPIVRQARGTNEKLFF. CDR3 in DNA: TGTGCCAGCTCACCGATCGTTCGACAGGCTAGGGGAACTAATGAAAAACTGTTTTTT.

The genes are TRBV29-1 and TRBJ1-2; 9 bases are a match to TRBD1. V was pared by 4 bases and J by 6 bases, with 3 bases of the junction left unmatched. Per germline, CDR1 SQVTM and CDR2 ANQGSEA. The CDR3 totals 12 residues. The CDR3 coding sequence is TGCAGCGTTGGGGGACAGGGTGATGGCTACACCTTC. Translating it yields CSVGGQGDGYTF.

The V gene is TRBV19, the J gene TRBJ2-1; 7 bases line up with TRBD2. Germline trimming cut 6 bases from V and 3 bases from J; bases unmatched to any gene: 8. The CDR3 length is 15 residues. Germline CDR1 is LNHDA and CDR2 is SQIVND (reference sequence). The CDR3 nucleotides are TGTGCCAGTAGCCCCCCGGGCGGGGGCTACAATGAGCAGTTCTTC. This encodes CASSPPGGGYNEQFF.

This clone was recorded once. The rearrangement uses TRBV10-3 and TRBJ1-2, with D possibly being TRBD1 (5 bases). This CDR3 is built from 13 residues. V was shortened by 7 bases and J by 0 bases, with 9 bases between the two germline ends. Germline assignment: CDR1 ENHRY and CDR2 SYGVKD. The CDR3 sequence: CAITETANYGYTF. The CDR3 DNA reads as TGTGCCATCACAGAGACAGCTAACTATGGCTACACCTTC.

This chain connects TRBV13 to TRBJ1-1; tentative D call: TRBD1 (5 bases). CDR1 and CDR2 (germline): PRHDT, FYEKMQ (reference sequence). There are 12 residues in the CDR3. Trimming took off 5 bases at V and 4 bases at J, with 8 bases between the two ends. CDR3 nucleotide sequence: TGTGCCAGCAGCGGGGGGAGCACTGAAGCTTTCTTT. Encoded protein: CASSGGSTEAFF.

The chain recombines TRBV5-1 with TRBJ2-5; possible D gene TRBD2, 5 bases. V lost 6 bases and J lost 2, with 11 bases in between. Germline CDR1 reads SGHRS; CDR2 reads YFSETQ. This CDR3 contains 13 residues. The CDR3 loop reads CASTRATQETQYF. The CDR3 bases are TGCGCCAGCACGAGGGCCACTCAAGAGACCCAGTACTTC.

This sequence joins TRBV19 and TRBJ1-1; D is possibly TRBD1 (5 bases). Germline CDR1 is LNHDA and CDR2 is SQIVND (reference sequence). The CDR3 is made up of 15 amino acids. The V end was cut by 3 bases, the J end by 3 bases, with 14 bases between. As DNA, the CDR3 is TGTGCCAGTAGTATTATAAGGGGCGCTTACACTGAAGCTTTCTTT. Residues: CASSIIRGAYTEAFF.

J is TRBJ2-7 and V is TRBV19; possible D gene TRBD2, 5 bases. From germline, CDR1 is LNHDA and CDR2 SQIVND (reference sequence). With 1 base removed from V and 6 bases from J, the gap between germline ends came to 16 bases. The CDR3 contains 15 residues. DNA of the CDR3: TGTGCCAGTAGTATAGGGGCGGGCGCGGCGTTCGAGCAGTACTTC. This gives the protein CASSIGAGAAFEQYF. Using reference TRBV19 and TRBJ2-7 for the parts outside the CDR3, the full variable domain is DGGITQSPKYLFRKEGQNVTLSCEQNLNHDAMYWYRQDPGQGLRLIYYSQIVNDFQKGDIAEGYSVSREKKESFPLTVTSAQKNPTAFYLCASSIGAGAAFEQYFGPGTRLTVT.

This chain uses TRBV5-1 with TRBJ1-5; 7 nucleotides agree with TRBD1. Germline V CDR1 and CDR2: SGHRS, YFSETQ. This CDR3 contains 15 residues. Trimming cost V 0 bases and J 4 bases; bases outside gene matches: 4. CDR3 region: CASSLGGTANQPQHF. CDR3 in DNA: TGCGCCAGCAGCTTGGGGGGGACAGCAAATCAGCCCCAGCATTTT.

The chain couples TRBV6-5 to TRBJ1-2; D perhaps matches TRBD1 (5 bases). Germline V gene data show CDR1 as MNHEY and CDR2 as SVGAGI. The V end lost 5 bases, the J end lost 7 bases, and 20 bases lay between the germline ends. CDR3 length equals 15 residues. CDR3 sequence (DNA): TGTGCCAGCAGTCGACCTGGGGCGAGGAGTAGTGGCTACACCTTC. Its protein is CASSRPGARSSGYTF.

V usage is TRBV19 and J usage is TRBJ1-6; D ambiguous. V lost 6 bases, J lost 7 bases, and 22 bases lay in between. Germline values: CDR1 LNHDA, CDR2 SQIVND (reference sequence). CDR3 length: 17 amino acids. CDR3 residues: CASRPMPLGASNSPLHF. The DNA for the CDR3 is TGTGCCAGTAGACCGATGCCCTTGGGCGCCTCAAATTCACCCCTCCACTTT.

J is TRBJ2-7 and V is TRBV13; tentative D call: TRBD1 (5 bases). This CDR3 has 13 amino acids. Trimming cost V 5 bases and J 5 bases, with 13 bases left between them. CDR1 is PRHDT, CDR2 FYEKMQ, per germline (reference sequence). CDR3 region: CASSPSDSDEQYF. The CDR3 DNA is TGTGCCAGCAGCCCGAGCGACAGTGACGAGCAGTACTTC.

This clone was found a few times. The J gene is TRBJ1-3, the V gene TRBV6-1, with 10 nucleotides matching TRBD1. Trimming took 3 bases from V and 5 from J; bases not matched to a gene: 4. The CDR3 consists of 15 residues. Germline-derived CDR1 and CDR2 are MNHNS and SASEGT. The CDR3 loop reads CASSDRQGARNTIYF. Here the CDR3 DNA reads TGTGCCAGCAGTGATAGACAGGGGGCTAGAAACACCATATATTTT.